This is a list of T cell receptor beta chains from one sample in a study of T cell responses to AZD1222 COVID-19 vaccine. Using immunoSEQ multiplex PCR, the repertoire was profiled, and TCRdb retains in-frame clones only, with some absent. The sample records roughly 100,000 clones, 90% to 95% being singletons. The material was peripheral blood, obtained on day 0 of AZD1222 vaccination. These receptor sequences come from an adult in good health. CDR3s include the opening cysteine and the closing phenylalanine or tryptophan. A D gene is named only where the DNA matches it firmly. Not every row has a clone size; where given, it reads once, few, many or a size class.

v_gene,d_gene,abundance,j_gene,CDR3aa,CDR3nt
TRBV28,NA,NA,TRBJ1-6,CASSPRSGVSYNSPLHF,TGTGCCAGCAGTCCCCGCTCAGGCGTTTCCTATAATTCACCCCTCCACTTT
TRBV4-2,NA,NA,TRBJ2-7,CASSQDRDEQYF,TGTGCCAGCAGCCAAGATAGGGACGAGCAGTACTTC
TRBV7-8,NA,few,TRBJ1-4,CASSSSINRNEKLFF,TGTGCCAGCAGCTCCAGTATAAATCGGAATGAAAAACTGTTTTTT
TRBV5-6,NA,NA,TRBJ2-2,CASSFGLTNTGELFF,TGTGCCAGCAGCTTCGGACTCACGAACACCGGGGAGCTGTTTTTT
TRBV14,TRBD2,NA,TRBJ2-7,CASSQESGRLEEQYF,TGTGCCAGCAGCCAAGAAAGCGGGAGGCTGGAGGAGCAGTACTTC
TRBV27,TRBD2,NA,TRBJ2-7,CASSSPSGVKREAYEQYF,TGTGCCAGCAGTTCCCCCAGCGGGGTCAAGCGGGAGGCCTACGAGCAGTACTTC
TRBV18,NA,NA,TRBJ1-4,CASSHKPPGVTNEKLFF,TGTGCCAGCTCGCACAAACCACCAGGGGTGACTAATGAAAAACTGTTTTTT
TRBV10-1,NA,few,TRBJ2-1,CASSESPWRDKQFF,TGCGCCAGCAGTGAGTCCCCGTGGAGGGACAAGCAGTTCTTC
TRBV9,TRBD1,NA,TRBJ2-1,CASSLGQGIYNEQFF,TGTGCCAGCAGCTTGGGACAGGGGATCTACAATGAGCAGTTCTTC
TRBV7-3,TRBD2,NA,TRBJ2-2,CASSEQGLAGAVGELFF,TGTGCCAGCAGCGAACAGGGACTAGCGGGAGCTGTCGGGGAGCTGTTTTTT
TRBV30,NA,NA,TRBJ1-5,CAFAQGPGSNQPQHF,TGTGCCTTCGCACAGGGACCCGGTAGCAATCAGCCCCAGCATTTT
TRBV7-9,TRBD1,NA,TRBJ1-5,CASSLTGGKQPQHF,TGTGCCAGCAGTCTCACAGGGGGGAAACAGCCCCAGCATTTT